This passage covers 3 T cell receptor beta chains from one sample sequenced in a study of blood T cells in healthy people across ages. Together with a sample-barcoded 5' primer, a J-beta primer mix was included in a second PCR lasting roughly 6 to 12 cycles. TCRdb called the 5' RACE reads again in MiXCR, with one record for every CDR3 protein. Of approximately 800,000 distinct CDR3 sequences in the sample, around 34% were seen once. The sequencing sample was made of blood. The receptors derive from a man in his late teens or twenties in good health.

The gene calls are TRBV4-3 and TRBJ2-1; 7 bases agree with TRBD2. The junction had 4 bases not matched to a gene; V was cut back by 2 bases and J by 0 bases. The CDR3 runs 16 residues. Germline V CDR1 and CDR2: LGHNA, YSLEER. In nucleotides, the CDR3 is TGCGCCAGCAGCCAAAAAGGACTAGACTCCTACAATGAGCAGTTCTTC. This translates into CASSQKGLDSYNEQFF.

This clonotype was seen a few times. The gene calls are TRBV7-2 and TRBJ2-1, with 11 bases aligning to TRBD2. CDR1 and CDR2 from the germline V gene are SGHTA and FQGNSA. V lost 2 bases to trimming and J lost 0 bases; unmatched junction nucleotides: 6. The CDR3 length is 18 residues. The CDR3 protein is CASSLISGGESSYNEQFF. The CDR3, as DNA: TGTGCCAGCAGCTTAATTAGCGGGGGGGAGAGCTCCTACAATGAGCAGTTCTTC.

This clonotype was detected many times. The chain joins TRBV12-3 or TRBV12-4 to TRBJ1-1; 7 bases line up with TRBD1. V trimming: 6 bases; J trimming: 9 bases; junction bases outside the gene matches: 16. The length of the CDR3 is 15 residues. The DNA of the CDR3 is TGTGCCAGCAGCATTAACTCCGACAGGGATATTCAAGCTTTCTTT. It codes for CASSINSDRDIQAFF.